What follows describes a single T cell receptor (beta chain). Its target antigen remains unknown. Per-base qualities were not stored, and no clone one base away is much larger. This record comes from a study of shared clonotypes between healthy human individuals (dated by TCRdb to 2018 to 2020). For the study in its entirety: The cohort comprised a couple of women and a few men aged 18 to 49 years. To estimate repertoire size and how much clonotypes are shared between individuals, the study performed deep sequencing of blood TCR repertoires from a few healthy adults. Per donor, leukapheresis produced somewhere between about 0.9 and 9 billion PBMCs. For each donor, three plates each were used for CD4 naive and CD4 memory, two plates were used for CD8 naive, and one plate was used for CD8 memory. Different laboratories and diverse techniques were used to prepare libraries and sequence TCR repertoires, to increase sequencing depth and limit assay-specific biases. Results and caveats for the whole study, not just this receptor: Across a handful of donors, about 4.5% of naive CD4, over 3% of naive CD8, about 2.3% of memory CD4, and under 0.45% of memory CD8 clonotypes were shared. The small number of donors limited the genetic and exposure-history diversity represented. Higher generation probabilities were observed for clonotypes shared by all four sorted-subset donors than for non-shared clonotypes. Pairwise subsampling indicated that sequencing depth was expected to affect the degree of clonotype sharing among donors. Naive subsets generally had larger estimated clonotype richness than memory subsets did. Incomplete sequencing was indicated by rarefaction of sorted-subset datasets, despite the large sequencing depth. Sampling was limited to blood, and TCR repertoires in tissue likely differ from TCR repertoires in blood.

TCR CDR3 regions were amplified from genomic DNA by multiplex PCR using the deep immunoSEQ assay. Genomic DNA extracted from each cell subset was distributed evenly over all wells of several immunoSEQ 96-well plates, and each plate served as one replicate. For sorted subsets, about 0.2 ug genomic DNA, equal to approximately 30,000 T cell genomes, was loaded into each replicate PCR. Purified libraries were measured with a Qubit 3.0 fluorometer, size-checked on a Bioanalyzer 2100, and measured again with the KAPA Library Quantification kit. Every immunoSEQ 96-well plate was sequenced on a separate single-read 150-cycle Illumina NextSeq 550 flow cell. The authors processed their data as follows. The immunoSEQ output contained only junctional sequences without quality scores, so filtering could not match that applied to full-length reads. Sequences were annotated with PyIR, a Python wrapper for IgBLAST v1.9, and V/J genes and CDR3 were assigned using IMGT germline references. Reads with weak V/J assignments (E-value above 1e-6), missing CDR3, stop codons, out-of-frame junctions, or ambiguous translated residues were removed. V3J clonotypes were defined as sequences sharing an identical inferred V gene, J gene, and CDR3 amino acid sequence. Percentage overlap between repertoires was computed as shared unique clonotypes divided by the size of the smaller repertoire. Richness of each repertoire was evaluated using RTK rarefaction, the Chao1 estimator, and Recon v2.1 estimates of unobserved clonotypes. Generation probabilities were computed with OLGA for all TCRbeta clonotypes obtained by the gDNA method from several donors. TCRdb provides this immuneACCESS table in a form limited to in-frame rearrangements. Some clones are lacking; in checked studies, under half of them reflect an unresolved V gene, and why the rest are absent is not known. Clone size and V and J calls were adopted from that table, with D and trimming inferred from the DNA. The table for this sample lists some 1,900,000 clones; over 85% of them were counted only once. The ten largest clones capture 1% to 1.5% of the sample.

CD8 naive samples were CD45RO-negative cells positively selected for CCR7, giving a CD45RA+CCR7+ population that excluded TemRA cells. Healthy HIV-negative adults with no recently reported acute infections or vaccinations were included as donors. All donors were Caucasian adults living in Nashville, Tennessee, USA. After blood collection by leukapheresis, PBMCs were isolated using Ficoll-Histopaque density gradient centrifugation and then cryopreserved in the vapor phase of liquid nitrogen. Purity and quantity of every magnetically sorted T cell population were checked by analytical flow cytometry. From each sorted fraction, genomic DNA was isolated and quantified by UV absorbance on a Nanodrop 2000c. Looking up the germline V gene yields CDR1 MDHEN and CDR2 SYDVKM. The CDR3, cysteine through phenylalanine, is 16 amino acids long. The sequence is cut down to CDR3 DNA, 48 bases in frame from base 1. V is pruned by 5 bases and J by 1 base, leaving 11 bases of the junction without a gene match.

The origin of this receptor is a man younger than 35 in good health. The sequence is built from TRBV28 and TRBJ2-7; 7 bases in the middle match TRBD1. Sequenced sample: naive CD8+ T cells sorted from blood. What the cell subset or site label conveys for this sample: CD45RA+CCR7+. The CDR3 loop reads CASSGGPTGTSYEQYF. DNA sequence: TGTGCCAGCAGTGGGGGCCCGACAGGGACATCCTACGAGCAGTACTTC. Full variable domain (CDR3 extended with the reference TRBV28 and TRBJ2-7 proteins): DVKVTQSSRYLVKRTGEKVFLECVQDMDHENMFWYRQDPGLGLRLIYFSYDVKMKEKGDIPEGYSVSREKKERFSLILESASTNQTSMYLCASSGGPTGTSYEQYFGPGTRLTVT.